The next 14 T cell receptor beta chains were all read from a single sample in a study of shared clonotypes between healthy human individuals. Naive CD8 isolation took CD45RO-negative cells positively selected for CCR7 and excluded terminally differentiated effector memory CD45RA+ cells. Profiling relied on immunoSEQ multiplex PCR, and the TCRdb table lists in-frame clones only, not all of them. Of about 2 million clones listed, around 96% are singletons. Sequencing was done on a sample of naive CD8+ T cells sorted from blood. The receptor set was obtained from a man younger than 30 in good health.

The genes are TRBV4-3 and TRBJ2-1; 10 bases are a match to TRBD2. This CDR3 is built from 19 residues. The germline V gene has CDR1 LGHNA and CDR2 YSLEER. V dropped 1 base and J dropped 0; count of bases not matched to a gene: 9. This CDR3 is CASSQAWTSGITSYNEQFF. For the CDR3, the DNA is TGCGCCAGCAGCCAAGCCTGGACTAGCGGCATAACCTCCTACAATGAGCAGTTCTTC.

This clone was counted a single time. The J gene is TRBJ2-3, the V gene TRBV11-2; D unresolved. V lost 0 bases, J lost 4 bases, and 8 bases lay in between. Germline V CDR1 and CDR2: SGHAT, FQNNGV. The CDR3 has 14 amino acids. The CDR3 loop is CASSLDTAADTQYF. In DNA form, the CDR3 reads TGTGCCAGCAGCTTAGACACAGCCGCAGATACGCAGTATTTT.

For this clone: An end of the junction differs from the germline gene, which may be a read error. This chain joins TRBV7-7 and TRBJ2-1, with 9 bases that match TRBD2. There are 17 residues in the CDR3. Germline CDR1 is SSHAT and CDR2 is FNYEAQ (reference sequence). The CDR3 coding sequence is TGTGCTAGCAGCCAGTCGGTTAGCGGGAGCGTTGGGGATGAGCAGTTCTTC. This sequence encodes CASSQSVSGSVGDEQFF.

In the case of this clone: Other DNA sequences of this sample code for an identical CDR3. The V gene is TRBV6-1, the J gene TRBJ1-1; D remains ambiguous. Germline CDR1 and CDR2: MNHNS and SASEGT. This CDR3 has 11 amino acids. Between the trimmed V and J ends, which lost 1 base and 6 bases, there was a span of 3 bases. Written as DNA, the CDR3 is TGTGCCAGCAGTGAAGACGCTGAAGCTTTCTTT. This codes for CASSEDAEAFF.

The CDR3 loop reads CASSLAASNYGYTF. In DNA, the CDR3 is TGTGCCAGCAGCTTAGCAGCCTCTAACTATGGCTACACCTTC. The chain carries TRBV13 and TRBJ1-2, with D hard to call. The V end was cut by 1 base, the J end by 0 bases, with 6 bases between. The CDR3 sequence is 14 residues long. Germline CDR1 reads PRHDT; CDR2 reads FYEKMQ (reference sequence).

The sample holds one count of this clone. The genes are TRBV9 and TRBJ2-7; D not certain. CDR3 size: 12 residues. Germline CDR1 is SGDLS and CDR2 is YYNGEE. With 3 bases removed from V and 6 bases from J, the gap between germline ends came to 10 bases. DNA for the CDR3: TGTGCCAGCAGCGAAAATTTCGGCGAGCAGTACTTC. Protein: CASSENFGEQYF.

CDR3 sequence: CASSLGEWEGHNEQFF. The DNA of the CDR3 is TGTGCCAGCAGTTTAGGGGAGTGGGAGGGGCACAATGAGCAGTTCTTC. The chain links TRBV28 to TRBJ2-1; 7 bases fit TRBD2. This CDR3 contains 16 residues. CDR1 and CDR2 (germline): MDHEN, SYDVKM. After removal of 2 bases from V and 5 bases from J, the junction contained 9 bases not matched to a gene.

About this clone itself: One junction end does not reproduce the germline sequence, and a read error may be involved. The chain carries TRBV7-7 and TRBJ2-3; TRBD2 matches at 8 bases. The germline gives CDR1 SSHAT, CDR2 FNYEAQ (reference sequence). The CDR3 runs 15 residues. The CDR3 region is CASSLEGGRTDTQYF. Here the CDR3 DNA reads TGTGCTAGCAGCTTAGAGGGCGGGAGGACAGATACGCAGTATTTT. Full variable domain (remainder filled in from reference TRBV7-7 and TRBJ2-3): GAGVSQSPRYKVTKRGQDVTLRCDPISSHATLYWYQQALGQGPEFLTYFNYEAQPDKSGLPSDRFSAERPEGSISTLTIQRTEQRDSAMYRCASSLEGGRTDTQYFGPGTRLTVL.

The rearrangement links TRBV27 to TRBJ2-1; 15 bases are a match to TRBD2. Per the germline V gene, CDR1 is MNHEY and CDR2 is SMNVEV (reference sequence). This CDR3 is 20 amino acids long. The J segment lost 0 bases and the V segment lost 2 bases, leaving 8 bases of the junction unmatched. CDR3 DNA sequence: TGTGCCAGCAGTTTAGAACCGGGACTAGCGGGGGGCAGCTCCTACAATGAGCAGTTCTTC. This gives the protein CASSLEPGLAGGSSYNEQFF.

The chain uses TRBV19 and TRBJ1-1; D gene ambiguous. This CDR3 contains 16 residues. Per germline, CDR1 LNHDA and CDR2 SQIVND (reference sequence). Trimming removed 5 bases from V and 1 base from J, with 17 bases in between. The CDR3, as DNA: TGTGCCAGTAGTCGCGAAGGGTATACACCGAACACTGAAGCTTTCTTT. It specifies CASSREGYTPNTEAFF.

The chain uses TRBV10-2 and TRBJ1-2, with no clear D. V was pared by 0 bases and J by 1 base, with 9 bases between. Per germline, CDR1 WSHSY and CDR2 SAAADI. The CDR3 runs 15 residues. CDR3 loop: CASSESQQSNYGYTF. CDR3 sequence (DNA): TGCGCCAGCAGTGAGTCACAGCAGAGTAACTATGGCTACACCTTC.

V and J are TRBV5-7 and TRBJ1-2; 9 bases fit TRBD1. TRBV5-7 is given ORF status, its function remaining uncertain. After removal of 4 bases from V and 2 bases from J, the junction contained 3 bases not matched to a gene. The CDR3 covers 14 residues. The CDR3 DNA is TGTGCCAGCAGCGCCGGACAGGGGAACTATGGCTACACCTTC. It codes for CASSAGQGNYGYTF.

This sequence joins TRBV6-5 and TRBJ1-2, with D possibly being TRBD1 (5 bases). V shed 6 bases and J shed 3 bases, with 11 bases lying between them. The CDR3 runs 13 residues. Germline assignment: CDR1 MNHEY and CDR2 SVGAGI. The CDR3 sequence: CASRPRGYYGYTF. The CDR3 DNA reads as TGTGCCAGCAGACCCCGGGGCTACTATGGCTACACCTTC.

The V call is TRBV10-2, the J call TRBJ1-2; a possible D gene is TRBD1 (5 bases). The CDR3 runs to 13 residues. Germline V lookup: CDR1 WSHSY, CDR2 SAAADI. V lost 2 bases and J lost 7, with 11 bases in between. The CDR3 DNA reads as TGCGCCAGCAGTGAGGCAGGGAGAAGTGGCTACACCTTC. Residues: CASSEAGRSGYTF.